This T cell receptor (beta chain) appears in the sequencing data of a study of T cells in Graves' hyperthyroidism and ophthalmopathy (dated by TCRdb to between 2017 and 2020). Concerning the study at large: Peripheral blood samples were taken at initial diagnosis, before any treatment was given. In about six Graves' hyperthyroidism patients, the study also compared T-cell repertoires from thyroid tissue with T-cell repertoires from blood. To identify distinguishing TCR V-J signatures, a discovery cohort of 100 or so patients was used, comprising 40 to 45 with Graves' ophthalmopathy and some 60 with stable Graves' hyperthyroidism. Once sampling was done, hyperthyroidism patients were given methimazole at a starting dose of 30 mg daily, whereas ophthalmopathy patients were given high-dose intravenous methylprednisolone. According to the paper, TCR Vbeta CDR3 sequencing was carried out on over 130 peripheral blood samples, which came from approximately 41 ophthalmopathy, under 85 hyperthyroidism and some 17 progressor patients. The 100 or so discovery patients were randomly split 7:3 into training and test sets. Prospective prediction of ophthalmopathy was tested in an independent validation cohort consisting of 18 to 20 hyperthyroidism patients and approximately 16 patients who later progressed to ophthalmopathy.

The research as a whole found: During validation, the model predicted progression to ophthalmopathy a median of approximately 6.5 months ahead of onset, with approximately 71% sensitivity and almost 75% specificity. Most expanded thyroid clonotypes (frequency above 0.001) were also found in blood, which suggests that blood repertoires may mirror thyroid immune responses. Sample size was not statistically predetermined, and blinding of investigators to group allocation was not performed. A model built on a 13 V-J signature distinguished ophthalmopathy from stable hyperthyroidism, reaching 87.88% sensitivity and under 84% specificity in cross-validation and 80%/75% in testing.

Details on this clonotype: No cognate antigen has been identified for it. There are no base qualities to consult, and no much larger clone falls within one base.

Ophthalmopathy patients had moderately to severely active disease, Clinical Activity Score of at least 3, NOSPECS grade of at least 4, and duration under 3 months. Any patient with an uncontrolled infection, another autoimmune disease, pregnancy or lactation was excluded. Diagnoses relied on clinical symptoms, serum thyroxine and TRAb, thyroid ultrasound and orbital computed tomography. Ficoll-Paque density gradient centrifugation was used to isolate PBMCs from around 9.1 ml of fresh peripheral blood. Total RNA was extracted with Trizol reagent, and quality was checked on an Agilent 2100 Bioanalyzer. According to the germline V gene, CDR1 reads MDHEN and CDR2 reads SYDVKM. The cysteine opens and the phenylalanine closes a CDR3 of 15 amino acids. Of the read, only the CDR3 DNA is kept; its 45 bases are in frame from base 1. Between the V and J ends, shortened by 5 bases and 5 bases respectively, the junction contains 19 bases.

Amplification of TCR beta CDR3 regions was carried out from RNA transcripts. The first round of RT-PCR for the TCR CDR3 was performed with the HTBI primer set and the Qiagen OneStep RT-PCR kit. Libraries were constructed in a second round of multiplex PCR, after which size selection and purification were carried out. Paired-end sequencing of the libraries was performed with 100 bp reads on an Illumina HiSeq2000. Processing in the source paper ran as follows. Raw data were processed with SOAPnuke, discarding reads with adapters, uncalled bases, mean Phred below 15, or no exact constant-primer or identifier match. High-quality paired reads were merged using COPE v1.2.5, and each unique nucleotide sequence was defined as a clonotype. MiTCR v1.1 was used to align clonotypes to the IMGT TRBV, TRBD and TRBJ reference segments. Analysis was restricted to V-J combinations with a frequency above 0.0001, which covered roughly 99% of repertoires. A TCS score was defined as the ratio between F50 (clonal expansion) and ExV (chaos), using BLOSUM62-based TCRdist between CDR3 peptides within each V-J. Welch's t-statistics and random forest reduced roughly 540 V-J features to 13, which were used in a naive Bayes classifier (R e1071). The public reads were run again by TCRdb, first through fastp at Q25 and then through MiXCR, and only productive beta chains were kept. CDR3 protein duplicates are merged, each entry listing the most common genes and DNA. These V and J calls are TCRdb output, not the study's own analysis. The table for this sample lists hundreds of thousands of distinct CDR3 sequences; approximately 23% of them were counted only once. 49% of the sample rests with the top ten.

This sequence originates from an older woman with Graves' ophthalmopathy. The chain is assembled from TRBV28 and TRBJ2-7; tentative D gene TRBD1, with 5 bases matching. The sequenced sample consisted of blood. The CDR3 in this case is CASSTQGAGRDEQYF. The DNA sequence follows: TGTGCCAGCAGTACGCAGGGTGCCGGTCGGGACGAGCAGTACTTC.